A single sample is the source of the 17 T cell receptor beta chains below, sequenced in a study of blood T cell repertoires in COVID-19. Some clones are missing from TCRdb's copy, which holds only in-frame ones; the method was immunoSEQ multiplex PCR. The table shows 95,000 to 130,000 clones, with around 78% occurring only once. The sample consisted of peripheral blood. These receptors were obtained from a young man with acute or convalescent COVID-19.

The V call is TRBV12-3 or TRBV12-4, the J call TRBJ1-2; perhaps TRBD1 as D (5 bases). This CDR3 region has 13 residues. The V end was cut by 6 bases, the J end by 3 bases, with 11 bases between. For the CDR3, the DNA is TGTGCCAGCAGCAATCGACAGTACTATGGCTACACCTTC. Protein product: CASSNRQYYGYTF.

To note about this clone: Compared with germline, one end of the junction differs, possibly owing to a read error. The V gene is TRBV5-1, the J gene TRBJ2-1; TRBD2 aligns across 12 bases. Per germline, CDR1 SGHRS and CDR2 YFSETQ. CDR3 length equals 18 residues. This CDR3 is CASRLGLGTSGPWDEQFF. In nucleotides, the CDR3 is TGCGCCAGCAGATTGGGACTCGGGACTAGCGGGCCGTGGGATGAGCAGTTCTTC.

CDR3 nucleotides: TGCGCCAGCTTAGCCGAATACCGGGACAGCCAAGAGACCCAGTACTTC. The encoded protein is CASLAEYRDSQETQYF. The chain combines TRBV10-1 with TRBJ2-5; 7 nucleotides line up with TRBD1. The CDR3 loop spans 16 amino acids. V shed 8 bases, J shed 1 base, and the junction held 13 bases outside the gene matches. Looked up from germline, CDR1 is WNHNN and CDR2 is SYGVQD (reference sequence).

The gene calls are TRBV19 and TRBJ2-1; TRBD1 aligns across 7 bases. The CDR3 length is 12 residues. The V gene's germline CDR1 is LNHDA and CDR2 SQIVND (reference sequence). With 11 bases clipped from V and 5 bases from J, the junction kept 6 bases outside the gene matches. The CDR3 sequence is CADPGQDNEQFF. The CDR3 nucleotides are TGTGCCGACCCTGGACAGGACAATGAGCAGTTCTTC.

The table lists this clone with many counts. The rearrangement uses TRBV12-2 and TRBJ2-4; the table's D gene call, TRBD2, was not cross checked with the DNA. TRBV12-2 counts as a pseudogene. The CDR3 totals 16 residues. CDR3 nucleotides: TGTGCAAGTCGCCCGCGACCTGAGGAGGCCAAAAACATTCAGTACTTC. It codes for CASRPRPEEAKNIQYF.

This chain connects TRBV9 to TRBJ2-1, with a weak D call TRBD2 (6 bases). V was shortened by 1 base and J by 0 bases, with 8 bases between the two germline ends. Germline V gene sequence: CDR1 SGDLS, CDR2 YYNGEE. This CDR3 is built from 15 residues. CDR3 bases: TGTGCCAGCAGCGTACTCGGGAGCTCCTACAATGAGCAGTTCTTC. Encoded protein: CASSVLGSSYNEQFF.

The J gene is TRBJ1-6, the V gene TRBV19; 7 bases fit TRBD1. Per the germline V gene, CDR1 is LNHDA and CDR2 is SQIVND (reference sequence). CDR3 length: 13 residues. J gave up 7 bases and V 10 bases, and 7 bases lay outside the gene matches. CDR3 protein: CATSTGRNSPLHF. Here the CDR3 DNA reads TGTGCCACCTCGACAGGGAGAAATTCACCCCTCCACTTT. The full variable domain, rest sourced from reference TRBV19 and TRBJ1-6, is DGGITQSPKYLFRKEGQNVTLSCEQNLNHDAMYWYRQDPGQGLRLIYYSQIVNDFQKGDIAEGYSVSREKKESFPLTVTSAQKNPTAFYLCATSTGRNSPLHFGNGTRLTVT.

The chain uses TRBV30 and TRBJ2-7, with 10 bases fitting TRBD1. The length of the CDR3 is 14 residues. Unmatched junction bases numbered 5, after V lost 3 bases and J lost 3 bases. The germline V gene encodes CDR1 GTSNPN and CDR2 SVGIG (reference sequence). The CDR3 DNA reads TGTGCCTGGAGACCCCGGGACAGGGGCTACGAGCAGTACGTC. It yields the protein CAWRPRDRGYEQYV.

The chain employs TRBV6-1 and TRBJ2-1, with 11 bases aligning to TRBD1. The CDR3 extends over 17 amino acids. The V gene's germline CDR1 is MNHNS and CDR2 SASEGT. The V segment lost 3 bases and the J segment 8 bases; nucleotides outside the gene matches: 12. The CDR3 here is CASSDIGQGASSDEQFF. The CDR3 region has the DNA TGTGCCAGCAGTGATATCGGACAGGGGGCGTCTTCGGATGAGCAGTTCTTC.

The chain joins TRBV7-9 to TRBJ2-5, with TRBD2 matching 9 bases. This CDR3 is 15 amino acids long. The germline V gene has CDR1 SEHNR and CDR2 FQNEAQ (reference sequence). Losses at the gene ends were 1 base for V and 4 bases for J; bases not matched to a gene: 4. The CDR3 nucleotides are TGTGCCAGCAGCTTAGGTGCGGGGGGGCGAGAGACCCAGTACTTC. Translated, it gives CASSLGAGGRETQYF.

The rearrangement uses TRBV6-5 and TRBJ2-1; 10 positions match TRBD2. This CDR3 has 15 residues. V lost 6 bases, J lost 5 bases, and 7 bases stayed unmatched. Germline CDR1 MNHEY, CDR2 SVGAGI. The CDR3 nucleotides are TGTGCCAGCAGCGCTACTAGCGGGGTAAACAATGAGCAGTTCTTC. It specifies CASSATSGVNNEQFF.

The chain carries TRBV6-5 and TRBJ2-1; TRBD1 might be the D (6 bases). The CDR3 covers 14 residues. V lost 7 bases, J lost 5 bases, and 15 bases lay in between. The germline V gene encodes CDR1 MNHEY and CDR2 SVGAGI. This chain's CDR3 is CASIVTQGNNEQFF. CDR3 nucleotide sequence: TGTGCCAGCATCGTCACTCAGGGGAACAATGAGCAGTTCTTC.

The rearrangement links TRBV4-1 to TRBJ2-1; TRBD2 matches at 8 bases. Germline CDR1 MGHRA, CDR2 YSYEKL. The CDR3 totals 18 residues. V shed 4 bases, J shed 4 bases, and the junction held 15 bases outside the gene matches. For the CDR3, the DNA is TGCGCCAGCAGCCTTAGCGGGAATCCCCTCTCATCATACAATGAGCAGTTCTTC. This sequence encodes CASSLSGNPLSSYNEQFF.

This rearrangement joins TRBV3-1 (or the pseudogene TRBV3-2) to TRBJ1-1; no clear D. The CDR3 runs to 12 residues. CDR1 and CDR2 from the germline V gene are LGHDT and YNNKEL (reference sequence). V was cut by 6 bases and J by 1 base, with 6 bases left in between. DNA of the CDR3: TGTGCCAGCAGGCATAGGAACACTGAAGCTTTCTTT. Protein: CASRHRNTEAFF.

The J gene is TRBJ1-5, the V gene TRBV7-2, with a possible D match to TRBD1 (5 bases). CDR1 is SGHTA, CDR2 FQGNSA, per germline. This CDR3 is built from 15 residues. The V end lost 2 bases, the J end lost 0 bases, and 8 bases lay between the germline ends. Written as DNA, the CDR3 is TGTGCCAGCAGCTTATCAGGGCTTAGCAATCAGCCCCAGCATTTT. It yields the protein CASSLSGLSNQPQHF.

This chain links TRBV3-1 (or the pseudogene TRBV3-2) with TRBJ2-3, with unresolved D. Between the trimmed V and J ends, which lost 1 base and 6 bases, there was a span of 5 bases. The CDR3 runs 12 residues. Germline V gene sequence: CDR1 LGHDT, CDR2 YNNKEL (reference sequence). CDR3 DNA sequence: TGTGCCAGCAGCCAAGCCCCGGATACGCAGTATTTT. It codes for CASSQAPDTQYF.

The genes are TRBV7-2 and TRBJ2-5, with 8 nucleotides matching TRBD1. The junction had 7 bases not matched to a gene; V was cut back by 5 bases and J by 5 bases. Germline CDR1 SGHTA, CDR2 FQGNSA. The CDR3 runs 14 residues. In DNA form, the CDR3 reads TGTGCCAGCAGCCCCGGACAGGGACGTGAGACCCAGTACTTC. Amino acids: CASSPGQGRETQYF.